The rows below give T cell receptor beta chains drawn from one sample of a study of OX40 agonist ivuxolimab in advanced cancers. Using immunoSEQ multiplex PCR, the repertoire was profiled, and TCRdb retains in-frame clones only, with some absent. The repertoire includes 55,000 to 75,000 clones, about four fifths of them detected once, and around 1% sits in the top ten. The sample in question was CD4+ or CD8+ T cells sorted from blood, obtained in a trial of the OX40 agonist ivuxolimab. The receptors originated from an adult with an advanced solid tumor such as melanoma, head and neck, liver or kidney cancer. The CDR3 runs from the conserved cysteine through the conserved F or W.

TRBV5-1,CASSSSTGTGYTF
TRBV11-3,CASSLATLAGGGDTQYF
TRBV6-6,CASSATGYEKLFF
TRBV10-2,CASSPPGTRDNEQFF
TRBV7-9,CASSPQPPWETQYF
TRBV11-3,CASSVNLNTEAFF
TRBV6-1,CASHSAYSNQPQHF
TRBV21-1,CASTLWGLSYEQYF
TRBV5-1,CASSSVGELFF
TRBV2,CARHRGSVGYTF
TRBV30,CAWSGTGGNSPLHF
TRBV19,CASSILSPMQGAMNTEAFF
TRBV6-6,CASSFTGDGGEQYF
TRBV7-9,CASTEGQAGYGYTF
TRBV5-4,CASSFAGGETQYF
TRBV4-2,CASSQAGIRGQIEEKLFF
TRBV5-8,CASSLGEPYEQYF
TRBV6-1,CASSERGGGASNQPQHF
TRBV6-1,CASSRGPPANGYTF
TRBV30,CAWRWRESGNTIYF
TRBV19,CASSTPGQGYEQYF
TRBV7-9,CASSARTGGLGRPQYF
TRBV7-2,CASSFRTGNTGELFF
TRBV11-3,CASSPQGSSGANVLTF
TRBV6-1,CASQNTEAFF
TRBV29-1,CSVGEGLATDEQFF
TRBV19,CASSTGTGATGELFF
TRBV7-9,CASRSQGFNSPLHF
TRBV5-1,CASSLDTQSRRTGNTIYF
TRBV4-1,CASSQEIGITFF
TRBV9,CASSVDGARSDTQYF
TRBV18,CASSRGVGQRGSETQYF
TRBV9,CASSVEPQGGEAFF
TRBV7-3,CASTGQGTDTQYF
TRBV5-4,CASSSASDRGTGNQPQHF
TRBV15,CATSRDRTLSNYGYTF
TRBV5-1,CASSLAGQGSTLHF
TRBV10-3,CAISGGIQDTNTEAFF
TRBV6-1,CASSEAPAGGNYYGYTF
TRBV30,CAWIHSTGPLNIQYF
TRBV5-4,CASSLSEDEKLFF
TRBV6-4,CASSATEATEAFF
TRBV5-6,CASSQGPVYGYTF
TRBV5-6,CASSLKIPGQYNSPLHF
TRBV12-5,CASGLALAGGYNEQFF
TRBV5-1,CASSFWPLLRNPNYGYTF
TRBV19,CASSIGNTDTQYF
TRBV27,CASSLGPGSSGELFF
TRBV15,CATSRESGGTDTQYF
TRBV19,CASSILGGNQPQHF
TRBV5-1,CASSLLGENEKLFF
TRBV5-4,CASSQGNEKLFF